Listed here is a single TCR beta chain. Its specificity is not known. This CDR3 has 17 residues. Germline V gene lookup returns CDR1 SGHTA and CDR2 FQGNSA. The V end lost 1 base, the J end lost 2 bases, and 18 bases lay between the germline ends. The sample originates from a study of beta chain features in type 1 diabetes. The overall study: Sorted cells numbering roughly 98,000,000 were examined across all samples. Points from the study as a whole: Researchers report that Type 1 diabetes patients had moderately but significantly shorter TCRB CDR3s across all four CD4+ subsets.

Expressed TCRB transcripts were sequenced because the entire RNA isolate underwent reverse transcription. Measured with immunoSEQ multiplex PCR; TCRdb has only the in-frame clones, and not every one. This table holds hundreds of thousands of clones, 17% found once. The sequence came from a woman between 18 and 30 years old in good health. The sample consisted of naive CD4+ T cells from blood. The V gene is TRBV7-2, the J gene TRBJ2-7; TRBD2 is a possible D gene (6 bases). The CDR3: CASSLGFFAGYTYEQYF. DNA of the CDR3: TGTGCCAGCAGCTTAGGTTTCTTTGCGGGATACACCTACGAGCAGTACTTC.